The 19 T cell receptor beta chains below were found in one sample sequenced in a study of radiotherapy plus CTLA-4 blockade in lung cancer. Method: immunoSEQ multiplex PCR; TCRdb's copy keeps in-frame clones and lacks some. The table records tens of thousands of clones, 84% of them present only once. The input for sequencing was peripheral blood, taken from a patient treated with radiotherapy plus ipilimumab. The source of these receptors is a human donor with non-small cell lung cancer who had stable disease on radiotherapy plus ipilimumab.

This clone was observed a handful of times. CDR3 in amino acids: CASRTGIGYTF. Here the CDR3 DNA reads TGTGCCAGTAGGACAGGGATTGGCTACACCTTC. The chain recombines TRBV19 with TRBJ1-2, with 7 positions matching TRBD1. Germline V lookup: CDR1 LNHDA, CDR2 SQIVND (reference sequence). CDR3 length: 11 residues. V lost 6 bases to trimming and J lost 7 bases; unmatched junction nucleotides: 2.

The chain uses TRBV7-9 and TRBJ1-4, with 7 bases identical to TRBD1. Germline V gene data show CDR1 as SEHNR and CDR2 as FQNEAQ (reference sequence). The CDR3 has 14 residues. The V and J ends lost 6 bases and 3 bases, in that order; junction bases with no gene match: 4. As DNA, the CDR3 is TGTGCCAGCAGACAAGACAGGGCTAATGAAAAACTGTTTTTT. It yields the protein CASRQDRANEKLFF.

This clone appeared once. V usage is TRBV7-2 and J usage is TRBJ2-1; TRBD2 aligns across 8 bases. CDR3 length: 16 amino acids. CDR1 is SGHTA and CDR2 is FQGNSA in the germline V gene. The V and J ends lost 3 bases and 2 bases, in that order; junction bases with no gene match: 6. This CDR3 is CASSFKRGSAYNEQFF. Here the CDR3 DNA reads TGTGCCAGCAGCTTCAAGCGGGGGTCAGCCTACAATGAGCAGTTCTTC.

This sequence joins TRBV19 and TRBJ2-2; 9 positions match TRBD1. Germline V CDR1 and CDR2: LNHDA, SQIVND (reference sequence). The CDR3 spans 16 residues. Unmatched junction bases numbered 8, after V lost 4 bases and J lost 5 bases. The CDR3 DNA follows: TGTGCCAGTAGTAGTGGACAGGGGACGGGAACCGGGGAGCTGTTTTTT. This codes for CASSSGQGTGTGELFF.

The rearrangement joins TRBV6-5 to TRBJ2-7; 10 nucleotides match TRBD2. V shed 6 bases, J shed 3 bases, and the junction held 8 bases outside the gene matches. The V gene's germline CDR1 is MNHEY and CDR2 SVGAGI. The CDR3 is 15 residues long. Here the CDR3 reads CASSYTGLAVYEQYF. CDR3 in DNA: TGTGCCAGCAGCTATACAGGACTAGCGGTCTACGAGCAGTACTTC.

This chain uses TRBV11-3 with TRBJ1-2; D ambiguous. Trimming left V 1 base short and J 6 bases short, with 21 bases between. Germline CDR1 and CDR2: SGHNT and YENEEA. This CDR3 is built from 17 residues. This chain's CDR3 is CASSLVSASAVLNGYTF. Here the CDR3 DNA reads TGTGCCAGCAGCTTAGTATCGGCCTCGGCCGTCCTTAATGGCTACACCTTC. Variable domain in full (rest from reference TRBV11-3 and TRBJ1-2): EAGVVQSPRYKIIEKKQPVAFWCNPISGHNTLYWYLQNLGQGPELLIRYENEEAVDDSQLPKDRFSAERLKGVDSTLKIQPAELGDSAVYLCASSLVSASAVLNGYTFGSGTRLTVV.

V usage is TRBV7-9 and J usage is TRBJ2-1; D could derive from TRBD1 or TRBD2 (5 bases each). Trimming removed 1 base from V and 5 bases from J, with 24 bases in between. Germline CDR1 SEHNR, CDR2 FQNEAQ (reference sequence). The CDR3 contains 19 residues. This CDR3 is CASSLEGVYGDGRDNEQFF. The CDR3 region has the DNA TGTGCCAGCAGCTTAGAAGGGGTATACGGGGACGGCAGGGACAATGAGCAGTTCTTC.

The chain has TRBV28 and TRBJ2-6; maybe TRBD1 (6 bases). The V end was cut by 4 bases, the J end by 4 bases, with 8 bases between. Germline assignment: CDR1 MDHEN and CDR2 SYDVKM. The CDR3 runs 14 residues. CDR3 sequence reads: CASSSGAGANVLTF. The CDR3 nucleotides read TGTGCCAGCAGTTCAGGGGCCGGGGCCAACGTCCTGACTTTC.

The V gene is TRBV27, the J gene TRBJ1-6, with a possible D match to TRBD1 (5 bases). The V and J ends lost 2 bases and 7 bases respectively, with 15 bases between them. CDR1 MNHEY and CDR2 SMNVEV come from the germline V gene (reference sequence). The CDR3 sequence is 16 residues long. The chain's CDR3 is CASSLGAAGANSPLHF. For the CDR3, the DNA is TGTGCCAGCAGTTTAGGGGCCGCCGGGGCGAATTCACCCCTCCACTTT.

V usage is TRBV4-1 and J usage is TRBJ2-5, with 11 bases that match TRBD2. From germline, CDR1 is MGHRA and CDR2 YSYEKL. The V segment lost 0 bases and the J segment 1 base; nucleotides outside the gene matches: 1. The CDR3 is made up of 16 amino acids. The CDR3 DNA sequence: TGCGCCAGCAGCCAAGATCTAGCGGGGGGCCAAGAGACCCAGTACTTC. The encoded protein is CASSQDLAGGQETQYF.

The rearrangement joins TRBV2 to TRBJ2-5, with D possibly called TRBD1 or TRBD2 (5 bases each). V lost 5 bases and J lost 5, with 12 bases in between. This CDR3 region has 13 residues. Germline V gene sequence: CDR1 SNHLY, CDR2 FYNNEI. CDR3 in amino acids: CASSRDGGETQYF. The CDR3 coding sequence is TGTGCCAGCAGTCGGGACGGCGGGGAGACCCAGTACTTC.

This rearrangement joins TRBV7-9 to TRBJ1-1, with 10 bases that match TRBD1. In germline, CDR1 is SEHNR, CDR2 FQNEAQ (reference sequence). This CDR3 comprises 15 residues. V lost 0 bases to trimming and J lost 7 bases; unmatched junction nucleotides: 5. The CDR3 here is CASSLAGQGSGEAFF. The CDR3 bases are TGTGCCAGCAGCTTAGCGGGACAGGGGTCCGGTGAAGCTTTCTTT. The variable domain in full, completed from reference TRBV7-9 and TRBJ1-1, reads DTGVSQNPRHKITKRGQNVTFRCDPISEHNRLYWYRQTLGQGPEFLTYFQNEAQLEKSRLLSDRFSAERPKGSFSTLEIQRTEQGDSAMYLCASSLAGQGSGEAFFGQGTRLTVV.

The J gene is TRBJ1-2, the V gene TRBV7-3; 12 bases agree with TRBD1. This CDR3 spans 15 amino acids. Germline CDR1 is SGHTA and CDR2 is FQGTGA. V lost 8 bases to trimming and J lost 0 bases; unmatched junction nucleotides: 4. CDR3 amino acids: CASGDRGQANYGYTF. CDR3 sequence (DNA): TGTGCCAGCGGGGACAGGGGGCAAGCTAACTATGGCTACACCTTC.

The chain employs TRBV6-1 and TRBJ1-2; D perhaps matches TRBD1 (6 bases). The CDR3 contains 14 residues. The V and J ends lost 4 bases and 0 bases respectively, with 9 bases between them. From germline, CDR1 is MNHNS and CDR2 SASEGT. The CDR3 loop reads CASSVGDTNYGYTF. CDR3 bases: TGTGCCAGCAGTGTAGGGGACACTAACTATGGCTACACCTTC.

The chain links TRBV2 to TRBJ2-2; TRBD1 agrees at 7 bases. V lost 6 bases to trimming and J lost 0 bases; unmatched junction nucleotides: 4. The germline V gene has CDR1 SNHLY and CDR2 FYNNEI. The length of the CDR3 is 15 residues. The CDR3 is CASRRQGSNTGELFF. CDR3 sequence (DNA): TGTGCCAGCAGGAGACAGGGTTCGAACACCGGGGAGCTGTTTTTT.

The chain is built from TRBV11-2 and TRBJ1-1, with unresolved D. Germline CDR1 is SGHAT and CDR2 is FQNNGV. Trimming removed 5 bases from V and 1 base from J, with 8 bases in between. This CDR3 is built from 13 residues. The DNA of the CDR3 is TGTGCCAGCAGCATCGACCCGAACACTGAAGCTTTCTTT. Amino acids: CASSIDPNTEAFF.

The chain recombines TRBV7-9 with TRBJ2-1, with D perhaps TRBD2 (5 bases). The CDR3 loop spans 14 amino acids. The V end lost 1 base, the J end lost 8 bases, and 12 bases lay between the germline ends. Germline-derived CDR1 and CDR2 are SEHNR and FQNEAQ (reference sequence). CDR3 bases: TGTGCCAGCAGCTTAGGTGACGGACTGGATGAGCAGTTCTTC. Residues: CASSLGDGLDEQFF.

This chain joins TRBV9 and TRBJ2-2; 7 bases agree with TRBD1. The CDR3 is 15 amino acids. In germline, CDR1 is SGDLS, CDR2 YYNGEE. The V gene end was trimmed by 0 bases and the J gene end by 1 base; junction bases not matched to a gene: 0. For the CDR3, the DNA is TGTGCCAGCAGCGTAGGGACAGGGAACACCGGGGAGCTGTTTTTT. The encoded protein is CASSVGTGNTGELFF.

This clone was counted a single time. The rearrangement joins TRBV6-1 to TRBJ1-2, with 10 bases that match TRBD1. CDR1 MNHNS and CDR2 SASEGT come from the germline V gene. V lost 4 bases, J lost 2 bases, and 10 bases stayed unmatched. The CDR3 length is 17 residues. CDR3 in amino acids: CASSGRQGATRNYGYTF. The CDR3 DNA reads as TGTGCCAGCAGTGGACGACAGGGGGCGACAAGGAACTATGGCTACACCTTC.